This TCR beta chain appears in the sequencing data of a study of regulatory T cells in long-lasting Graves disease. Relying on iRepertoire HTBI primers and Arm-PCR of CDR3 regions, the team built TCR beta libraries. TCRdb fed the multiplex PCR reads into MiXCR, producing one record per CDR3 protein. The repertoire consists of some 340,000 distinct CDR3 sequences, with approximately 25% occurring once and the leading ten covering approximately 30%. The CDR3 consists of 18 residues. After removal of 4 bases from V and 3 bases from J, the junction contained 14 bases not matched to a gene. Germline V gene lookup returns CDR1 ENHRY and CDR2 SYGVKD. As to time point: persistent/refractory GD, antithyroid drugs over 5 years with positive TRAb. The TCR library used RNA extracted from PBMCs.

The clonotype was recovered from a woman aged 40 to 49 with Graves disease. J is TRBJ2-2 and V is TRBV10-3; 7 bases are a match to TRBD2. The sample consisted of peripheral blood mononuclear cells (PBMCs), taken when the disease was refractory, from a patient treated with antithyroid drugs. This chain's CDR3 is CAISGGELAQAYTGELFF. The CDR3 DNA sequence: TGTGCCATCAGTGGGGGGGAACTAGCGCAAGCCTACACCGGGGAGCTGTTTTTT.